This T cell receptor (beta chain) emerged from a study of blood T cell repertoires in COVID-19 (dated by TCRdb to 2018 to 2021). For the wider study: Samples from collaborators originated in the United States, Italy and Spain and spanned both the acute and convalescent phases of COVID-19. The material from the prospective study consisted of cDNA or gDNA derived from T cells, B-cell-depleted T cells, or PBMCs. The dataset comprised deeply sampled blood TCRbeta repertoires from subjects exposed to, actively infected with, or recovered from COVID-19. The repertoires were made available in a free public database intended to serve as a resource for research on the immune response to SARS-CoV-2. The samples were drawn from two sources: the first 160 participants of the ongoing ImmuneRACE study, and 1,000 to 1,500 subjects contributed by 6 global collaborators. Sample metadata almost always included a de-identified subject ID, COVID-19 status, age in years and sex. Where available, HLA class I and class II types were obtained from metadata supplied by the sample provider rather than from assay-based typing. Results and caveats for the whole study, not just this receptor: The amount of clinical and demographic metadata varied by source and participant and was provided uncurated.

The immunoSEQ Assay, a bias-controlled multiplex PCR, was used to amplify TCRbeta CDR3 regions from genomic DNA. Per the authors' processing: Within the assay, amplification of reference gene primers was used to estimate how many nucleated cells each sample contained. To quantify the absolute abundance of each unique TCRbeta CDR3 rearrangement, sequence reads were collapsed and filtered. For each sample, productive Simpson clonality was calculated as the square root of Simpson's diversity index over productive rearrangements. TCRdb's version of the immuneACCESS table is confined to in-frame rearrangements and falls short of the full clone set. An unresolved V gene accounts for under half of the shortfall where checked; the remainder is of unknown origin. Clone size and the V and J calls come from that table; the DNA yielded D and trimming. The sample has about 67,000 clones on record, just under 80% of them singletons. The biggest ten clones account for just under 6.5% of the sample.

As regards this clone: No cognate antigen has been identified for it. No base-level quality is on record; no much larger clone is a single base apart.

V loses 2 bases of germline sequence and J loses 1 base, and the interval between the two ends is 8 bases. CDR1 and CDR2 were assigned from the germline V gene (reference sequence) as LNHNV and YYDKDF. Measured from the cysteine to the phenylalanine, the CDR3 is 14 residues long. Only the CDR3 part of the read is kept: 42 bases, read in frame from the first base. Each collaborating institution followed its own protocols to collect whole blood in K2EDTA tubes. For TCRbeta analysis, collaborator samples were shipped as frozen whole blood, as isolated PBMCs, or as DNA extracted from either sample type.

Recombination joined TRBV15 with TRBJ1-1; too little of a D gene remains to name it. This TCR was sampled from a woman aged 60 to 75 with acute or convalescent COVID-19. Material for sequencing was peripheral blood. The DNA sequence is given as TGTGCCACCAGCAGACTGCCGGGGAACACTGAAGCTTTCTTT. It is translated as CATSRLPGNTEAFF.